This entry describes one T cell receptor beta chain. This sample stems from a study of T cell responses to AZD1222 COVID-19 vaccine. The data were produced by immunoSEQ multiplex PCR, yet TCRdb's version contains in-frame clones alone and is incomplete. The sample yields tens of thousands of clones, 92% seen once. The CDR3 runs to 14 residues. The V end was cut by 1 base, the J end by 7 bases, with 11 bases between. The germline V gene has CDR1 GTSNPN and CDR2 SVGIG (reference sequence). The sequencing used peripheral blood, collected 28 days after the second AZD1222 dose. The chain recombines TRBV30 with TRBJ1-6, with a possible D match to TRBD1 (5 bases). The sequence came from an adult who received the AZD1222 COVID-19 vaccine. This chain's CDR3 is CAWSGDSQNSPLHF. CDR3 nucleotides: TGTGCCTGGAGTGGGGACTCCCAGAATTCACCCCTCCACTTT. Full variable domain (rest looked up from reference TRBV30 and TRBJ1-6): SQTIHQWPATLVQPVGSPLSLECTVEGTSNPNLYWYRQAAGRGLQLLFYSVGIGQISSEVPQNLSASRPQDRQFILSSKKLLLSDSGFYLCAWSGDSQNSPLHFGNGTRLTVT.